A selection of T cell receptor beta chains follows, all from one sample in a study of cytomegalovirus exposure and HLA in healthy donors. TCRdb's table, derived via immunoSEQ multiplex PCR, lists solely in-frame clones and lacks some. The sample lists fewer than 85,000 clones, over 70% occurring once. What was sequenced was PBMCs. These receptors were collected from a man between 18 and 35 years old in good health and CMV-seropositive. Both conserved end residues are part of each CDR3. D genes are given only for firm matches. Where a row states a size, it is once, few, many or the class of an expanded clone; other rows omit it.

CDR3nt: TGTGCCAGCAGCCCAGCGGGAGGGGAAAATGAGCAGTTCTTC; CDR3aa: CASSPAGGENEQFF; d_gene: TRBD2; v_gene: TRBV7-3; j_gene: TRBJ2-1; abundance: .
CDR3nt: TGTGCCAGCAGTGAATCGGGGTCTTTTCGTCAAGAGACCCAGTACTTC; CDR3aa: CASSESGSFRQETQYF; d_gene: .; v_gene: TRBV25-1; j_gene: TRBJ2-5; abundance: .
CDR3nt: TGTGCCAGCAGTCTGGGGGGGCGGAGCCTGTCACGAGAGACCCAGTACTTC; CDR3aa: CASSLGGRSLSRETQYF; d_gene: .; v_gene: TRBV28; j_gene: TRBJ2-5; abundance: .
CDR3nt: TGCAGCGTTGGGCAGGGGGCGTATGGCTACACCTTC; CDR3aa: CSVGQGAYGYTF; d_gene: TRBD1; v_gene: TRBV29-1; j_gene: TRBJ1-2; abundance: .
CDR3nt: TGTGCCAGCAGTGACTTGGGGACAGTCCCAAACGAGCAGTACTTC; CDR3aa: CASSDLGTVPNEQYF; d_gene: TRBD1; v_gene: TRBV2; j_gene: TRBJ2-7; abundance: .
CDR3nt: TGTGCCAGCAGTCATGAAAGAGCGTCTGGGGCCAACGTCCTGACTTTC; CDR3aa: CASSHERASGANVLTF; d_gene: .; v_gene: TRBV11-2; j_gene: TRBJ2-6; abundance: once
CDR3nt: TGCGCCAGCAGCCAAGCCGGCACAGATACGCAGTATTTT; CDR3aa: CASSQAGTDTQYF; d_gene: .; v_gene: TRBV4-1; j_gene: TRBJ2-3; abundance: .
CDR3nt: TGCGCCAGCAGCCCGGGACAGGGGTCGGCTCAGCCCCAGCATTTT; CDR3aa: CASSPGQGSAQPQHF; d_gene: TRBD1; v_gene: TRBV5-1; j_gene: TRBJ1-5; abundance: .
CDR3nt: TGTGCCAGCAGCTCGGGGGGTAACTATGGCTACACCTTC; CDR3aa: CASSSGGNYGYTF; d_gene: .; v_gene: TRBV9; j_gene: TRBJ1-2; abundance: .
CDR3nt: TGTGCCAGCAGTTACAAGAGGACAGGGTACCAAGAGACCCAGTACTTC; CDR3aa: CASSYKRTGYQETQYF; d_gene: TRBD1; v_gene: TRBV6-5; j_gene: TRBJ2-5; abundance: .
CDR3nt: TGTGCCAGCACCCCTAGCGGGAGGACCGGGGAGCTGTTTTTT; CDR3aa: CASTPSGRTGELFF; d_gene: TRBD2; v_gene: TRBV7-6; j_gene: TRBJ2-2; abundance: .
CDR3nt: TGTGCCAGCAGCTTAGCTAGTTCGACGACAGATACGCAGTATTTT; CDR3aa: CASSLASSTTDTQYF; d_gene: .; v_gene: TRBV11-3; j_gene: TRBJ2-3; abundance: .
CDR3nt: TGTGCCAGCAGCTTACAACGACAAGACACCGGGGAGCTGTTTTTT; CDR3aa: CASSLQRQDTGELFF; d_gene: .; v_gene: TRBV11-2; j_gene: TRBJ2-2; abundance: .
CDR3nt: TGTGCCAGCAGCTCATACTTACAGGTCCCGGACGAGCAGTACTTC; CDR3aa: CASSSYLQVPDEQYF; d_gene: .; v_gene: TRBV5-4; j_gene: TRBJ2-7; abundance: .
CDR3nt: TGTGCCAGCAGTTACCGGGGACTAGCGGGCCTCAATGAGCAGTTCTTC; CDR3aa: CASSYRGLAGLNEQFF; d_gene: TRBD2; v_gene: TRBV6-5; j_gene: TRBJ2-1; abundance: .
CDR3nt: TGTGCCAGCAGCCAAGGTTGGGTAGGGACTAGTATCTATGAGCAGTTCTTC; CDR3aa: CASSQGWVGTSIYEQFF; d_gene: TRBD2; v_gene: TRBV4-2; j_gene: TRBJ2-1; abundance: .
CDR3nt: TGTGCCAGCAGTTCCCCACTAGTACCTAATGAGCAGTTCTTC; CDR3aa: CASSSPLVPNEQFF; d_gene: .; v_gene: TRBV6-5; j_gene: TRBJ2-1; abundance: .
CDR3nt: TGCGCCAGCAGCTTGCAGGGGGCGAATGACGAGCAGTACTTC; CDR3aa: CASSLQGANDEQYF; d_gene: TRBD1; v_gene: TRBV5-1; j_gene: TRBJ2-7; abundance: .
CDR3nt: TGTGCCAGCAGCCTCTCCTTTGAGACCCAGTACTTC; CDR3aa: CASSLSFETQYF; d_gene: .; v_gene: TRBV13; j_gene: TRBJ2-5; abundance: .
CDR3nt: TGTGCATCCAGGGGCAGGTCGTCCACAGATACGCAGTATTTT; CDR3aa: CASRGRSSTDTQYF; d_gene: .; v_gene: TRBV27; j_gene: TRBJ2-3; abundance: .
CDR3nt: TGTGCCAGCAGCCGAGGAGGGGAAACCTACGAGCAGTACTTC; CDR3aa: CASSRGGETYEQYF; d_gene: .; v_gene: TRBV5-4; j_gene: TRBJ2-7; abundance: .
CDR3nt: TGCGCCAGCAGCCTTAGACAGGGAGGAAACATTCAGTACTTC; CDR3aa: CASSLRQGGNIQYF; d_gene: .; v_gene: TRBV4-1; j_gene: TRBJ2-4; abundance: few
CDR3nt: TGCGCCAGCAGTCAACCAGCGGGACAGGGGTCCTACGAGCAGTACTTC; CDR3aa: CASSQPAGQGSYEQYF; d_gene: TRBD1; v_gene: TRBV4-1; j_gene: TRBJ2-7; abundance: .
CDR3nt: TGTGCTAGCAGCCGGATAGCGGGAGGCCAAGAGACCCAGTACTTC; CDR3aa: CASSRIAGGQETQYF; d_gene: TRBD2; v_gene: TRBV7-7; j_gene: TRBJ2-5; abundance: .
CDR3nt: TGTGCCAGCAGCGCATTAGGGGAAGGAGAGACCCAGTACTTC; CDR3aa: CASSALGEGETQYF; d_gene: .; v_gene: TRBV9; j_gene: TRBJ2-5; abundance: few
CDR3nt: TGTGCCAGCAGCTACAACAGGGGTGGAAACACCATATATTTT; CDR3aa: CASSYNRGGNTIYF; d_gene: TRBD1; v_gene: TRBV7-9; j_gene: TRBJ1-3; abundance: few
CDR3nt: TGTGCCAGCTCACCACCTTCCCTAGGTGGGGATACGCAGTATTTT; CDR3aa: CASSPPSLGGDTQYF; d_gene: .; v_gene: TRBV18; j_gene: TRBJ2-3; abundance: .
CDR3nt: TGCAGCGTTGAAAAGGCTAGCGGGAGTTATGAGCAGTTCTTC; CDR3aa: CSVEKASGSYEQFF; d_gene: TRBD2; v_gene: TRBV29-1; j_gene: TRBJ2-1; abundance: .
CDR3nt: TGCGCCAGCAGCCAGCTCCGGAGCTCCTACGAGCAGTACTTC; CDR3aa: CASSQLRSSYEQYF; d_gene: .; v_gene: TRBV4-1; j_gene: TRBJ2-7; abundance: .
CDR3nt: TGTGCCAGCAGCGAGGACCGAGGGCTGAACACTGAAGCTTTCTTT; CDR3aa: CASSEDRGLNTEAFF; d_gene: .; v_gene: TRBV7-6; j_gene: TRBJ1-1; abundance: .
CDR3nt: TGTGCCACGAGGGGACAGGGCTACCTTGAGCAGTACTTC; CDR3aa: CATRGQGYLEQYF; d_gene: TRBD1; v_gene: TRBV19; j_gene: TRBJ2-7; abundance: .
CDR3nt: TGTGCCAGCAGCCAAGATCAGGTGGACTATGGCTACACCTTC; CDR3aa: CASSQDQVDYGYTF; d_gene: .; v_gene: TRBV4-2; j_gene: TRBJ1-2; abundance: .
CDR3nt: TGTGCCAGCCGCAGGTTATTGAACACCGGGGAGCTGTTTTTT; CDR3aa: CASRRLLNTGELFF; d_gene: .; v_gene: TRBV2; j_gene: TRBJ2-2; abundance: few
CDR3nt: TGTGCCAGCAGTTACTCCTCACCGAGCTATGGCTACACCTTC; CDR3aa: CASSYSSPSYGYTF; d_gene: .; v_gene: TRBV2; j_gene: TRBJ1-2; abundance: .
CDR3nt: TGTGCCAGTAGTATAGGACTAGGGAGTGAGCAGTTCTTC; CDR3aa: CASSIGLGSEQFF; d_gene: .; v_gene: TRBV19; j_gene: TRBJ2-1; abundance: .
CDR3nt: TGTGCCAGCACTCGGTCCAGCGGGTTAGACGAGCAGTACTTC; CDR3aa: CASTRSSGLDEQYF; d_gene: .; v_gene: TRBV2; j_gene: TRBJ2-7; abundance: .
CDR3nt: TGCAGCGTCGGGACAAGCCTGAACACTGAAGCTTTCTTT; CDR3aa: CSVGTSLNTEAFF; d_gene: .; v_gene: TRBV29-1; j_gene: TRBJ1-1; abundance: .
CDR3nt: TGTGCCAGTGGGCCGTTCAGGAACACTGAAGCTTTCTTT; CDR3aa: CASGPFRNTEAFF; d_gene: .; v_gene: TRBV19; j_gene: TRBJ1-1; abundance: .
CDR3nt: TGTGCCAGTCTTAAACCTACAGGGGAGGATCAGCCCCAGCATTTT; CDR3aa: CASLKPTGEDQPQHF; d_gene: TRBD1; v_gene: TRBV6-1; j_gene: TRBJ1-5; abundance: .
CDR3nt: TGTGCCATCAGTGAGTACGGGGGGAACACTGAAGCTTTCTTT; CDR3aa: CAISEYGGNTEAFF; d_gene: .; v_gene: TRBV10-3; j_gene: TRBJ1-1; abundance: few
CDR3nt: TGTGCCAGCAGCTTGGTCAGGGTCCAGCCCCAGCATTTT; CDR3aa: CASSLVRVQPQHF; d_gene: .; v_gene: TRBV5-6; j_gene: TRBJ1-5; abundance: .
CDR3nt: TGTGCCAGCAGCCGCCGCACAGGGGCGGGGGAAAAACTGTTTTTT; CDR3aa: CASSRRTGAGEKLFF; d_gene: TRBD1; v_gene: TRBV4-2; j_gene: TRBJ1-4; abundance: .
CDR3nt: TGTGCCAGTAGTGTTGGGACTTTCTACGAGCAGTACTTC; CDR3aa: CASSVGTFYEQYF; d_gene: .; v_gene: TRBV19; j_gene: TRBJ2-7; abundance: .
CDR3nt: TGTGCCAGCAGTCCTCAGGGTAGGTCCCAGCCCCAGCATTTT; CDR3aa: CASSPQGRSQPQHF; d_gene: .; v_gene: TRBV6-1; j_gene: TRBJ1-5; abundance: .
CDR3nt: TGTGCCAGCAGTGAACCCCTAGCGACCGACTACGAGCAGTACTTC; CDR3aa: CASSEPLATDYEQYF; d_gene: .; v_gene: TRBV6-1; j_gene: TRBJ2-7; abundance: .
CDR3nt: TGTGCCAGCAGCGTAGGAGGCAACAACTATGGCTACACCTTC; CDR3aa: CASSVGGNNYGYTF; d_gene: .; v_gene: TRBV9; j_gene: TRBJ1-2; abundance: .
CDR3nt: TGCAGGGTCAGGGGGAACACTGAAGCTTTCTTT; CDR3aa: CRVRGNTEAFF; d_gene: .; v_gene: TRBV20-1; j_gene: TRBJ1-1; abundance: .
CDR3nt: TGTGCCAGCACTAAACCGGGGGGCACCATTCGACACACCTTC; CDR3aa: CASTKPGGTIRHTF; d_gene: .; v_gene: TRBV28; j_gene: TRBJ1-2; abundance: .
CDR3nt: TGTGCCAGCAGCCCCATAGCGGGAGCAGGGTACAATGAGCAGTTCTTC; CDR3aa: CASSPIAGAGYNEQFF; d_gene: TRBD2; v_gene: TRBV5-6; j_gene: TRBJ2-1; abundance: .
CDR3nt: TGTGCCACCAGTCCCGCGGCGGATGAGACCCAGTACTTC; CDR3aa: CATSPAADETQYF; d_gene: .; v_gene: TRBV10-3; j_gene: TRBJ2-5; abundance: .